This TCR beta chain was recovered during a study of blood T cell repertoires in COVID-19. The table came from immunoSEQ multiplex PCR; TCRdb's copy has only in-frame clones and leaves some out. This table has a few hundred thousand clones, approximately 88% appearing once. The V and J ends lost 6 bases and 8 bases respectively, with 16 bases between them. This CDR3 has 13 amino acids. CDR1 MRHNA and CDR2 SNTAGT come from the germline V gene. V gene TRBV6-4 combines with J gene TRBJ1-2; a possible D gene is TRBD1 (5 bases). Specimen: PBMCs or T cells enriched from blood (not recorded which). The TCR sequence derives from a woman under 30 who had recovered from COVID-19. The CDR3 sequence is CASRDDSGHGYTF. For the CDR3, the DNA is TGTGCCAGCAGAGATGACAGCGGGCACGGCTACACCTTC.